The entry that follows covers one T cell receptor beta chain sequence. The data were taken from a study of shared clonotypes between healthy human individuals. Trimming pared 6 bases from V and 4 bases from J, leaving 16 bases between. In germline, CDR1 is SGHVS, CDR2 FQNEAQ. The length of the CDR3 is 15 residues. Data came from immunoSEQ multiplex PCR; TCRdb stores just in-frame clones and leaves some out. Of roughly 1,100,000 clones in the sample, approximately 72% were seen once. Sequenced material: memory CD4+ T cells sorted from blood. Subset described: CD45RA-negative fraction. The receptor was derived from a man aged 18 to 30 in good health. This chain connects TRBV7-8 to TRBJ1-3; TRBD1 is a possible D gene (6 bases). The CDR3 loop reads CASRPAGAVGNTIYF. The CDR3 bases are TGTGCCAGCAGACCTGCGGGGGCGGTAGGAAACACCATATATTTT.